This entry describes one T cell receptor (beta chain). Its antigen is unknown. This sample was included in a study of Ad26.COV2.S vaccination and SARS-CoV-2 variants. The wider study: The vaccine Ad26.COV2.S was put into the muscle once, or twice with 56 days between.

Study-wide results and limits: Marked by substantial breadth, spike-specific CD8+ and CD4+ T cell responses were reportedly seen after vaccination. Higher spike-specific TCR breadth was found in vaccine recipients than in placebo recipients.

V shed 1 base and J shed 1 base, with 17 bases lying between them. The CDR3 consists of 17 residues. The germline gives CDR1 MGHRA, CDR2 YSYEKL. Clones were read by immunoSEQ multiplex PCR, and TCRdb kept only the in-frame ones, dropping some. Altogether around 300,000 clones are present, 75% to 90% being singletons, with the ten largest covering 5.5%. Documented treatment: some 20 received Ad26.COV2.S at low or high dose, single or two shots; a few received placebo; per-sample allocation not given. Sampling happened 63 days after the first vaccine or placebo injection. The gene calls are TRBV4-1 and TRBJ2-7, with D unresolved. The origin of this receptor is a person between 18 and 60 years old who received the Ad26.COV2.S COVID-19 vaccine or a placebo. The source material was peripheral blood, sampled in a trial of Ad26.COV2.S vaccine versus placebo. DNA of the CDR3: TGCGCCAGCAGCCAAGTCTCCCCTATTCTAGGGTCCTACGAGCAGTACTTC. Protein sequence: CASSQVSPILGSYEQYF.